This T cell receptor beta chain emerged from a study of tumor-infiltrating lymphocytes in primary liver carcinoma. This CDR3 region has 15 residues. Per the germline V gene, CDR1 is MNHNS and CDR2 is SASEGT. Reverse transcription of 450 to 500 ng total RNA with a constant-region primer produced TCR beta cDNA. The TCR beta library was amplified through three nested multiplex PCR rounds in a modified ARM-PCR procedure. A C-beta reverse primer and TRBV1-TRBV30 forward primers served in each of the first two PCR rounds, at 10 cycles apiece. TCRdb independently ran MiXCR on the multiplex PCR reads; one entry per CDR3 protein. The sample has tens of thousands of distinct CDR3 sequences; roughly 72% are singletons. With regard to this clonotype: Its cognate antigen is unknown. At one end, the junction sequence differs from germline, possibly due to a read error.

Unsorted bulk tissue, about 19-30 mg of it, served as the source for co-extraction of RNA and DNA. Surgery removed the patients' primary liver carcinoma. Infection with HBV was chronic in patients; they were treatment-naive. Points from the study as a whole: Overlap in tumor-adjacent and tumor-blood pairs fell below that of tumor region pairs.

This clonotype was sampled from a man aged 40-49 years with primary liver carcinoma and hepatitis B virus infection. V and J are TRBV6-1 and TRBJ1-2; no definite D call. Sequencing used liver tumor tissue from sampling region 1. The subset denotes: tumor region T1, superior pole. CDR3 nucleotide sequence: TGTGCCAGCAGTGGGAAGGGAGGGTTCAACTATGGCTACACTTTC. Translation gives CASSGKGGFNYGYTF.